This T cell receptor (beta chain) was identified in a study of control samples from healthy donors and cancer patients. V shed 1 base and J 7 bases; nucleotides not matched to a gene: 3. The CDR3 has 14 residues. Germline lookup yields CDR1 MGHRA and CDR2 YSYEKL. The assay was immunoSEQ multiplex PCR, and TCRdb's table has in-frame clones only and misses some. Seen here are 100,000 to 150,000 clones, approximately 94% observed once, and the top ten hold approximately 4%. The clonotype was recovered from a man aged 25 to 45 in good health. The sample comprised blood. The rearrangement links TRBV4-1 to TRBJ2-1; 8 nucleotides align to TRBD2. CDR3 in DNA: TGCGCCAGCAGCCAAGTAGCGGGGTGGAATGAGCAGTTCTTC. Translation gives CASSQVAGWNEQFF.